This T cell receptor (beta chain) was observed in a study of early T cells in non-severe SARS-CoV-2 infection. Overall study context: Sequenced bulk RNA came from whole blood that was unsorted, and chains were unpaired.

Study conclusions and caveats: VDJdb matches were skewed toward anti-spike CD8 T cell responses.

In its sample, this clonotype was seen many times. What it binds is unknown. In the library, individual cDNA molecules carried attached unique molecular identifiers. TCRdb called the 5' RACE reads again in MiXCR, with one record for every CDR3 protein. This sample has approximately 88,000 distinct CDR3 sequences; roughly 13% occur once, and the top ten carry 1.2% to 1.5%. Germline lookup yields CDR1 SEHNR and CDR2 FQNEAQ (reference sequence). Germline trimming cut 1 base from V and 5 bases from J; bases unmatched to any gene: 3. The CDR3 is 15 amino acids. This TCR was recovered from an adult who was a healthcare worker with PCR-confirmed SARS-CoV-2 infection or an uninfected control (not recorded which). Specimen: whole blood. The chain has TRBV7-9 and TRBJ1-5; 9 bases map to TRBD1. This chain's CDR3 is CASSLVGQGHQPQHF. CDR3 coding DNA: TGTGCCAGCAGCTTAGTGGGACAGGGCCATCAGCCCCAGCATTTT.